This TCR beta chain derives from a study of monozygotic twins with inflammatory bowel disease. The CDR3 contains 17 residues. Germline loops: CDR1 SGHRS, CDR2 YFSETQ. Following a re-call of the 5' RACE reads, TCRdb has one entry per CDR3 protein and lacks DNA. The listing contains a few hundred thousand distinct CDR3 sequences. The source material was blood. The sequence derives from a human donor with ulcerative colitis or Crohn's disease, or a healthy co-twin of an affected twin (not recorded which). The V gene is TRBV5-1, the J gene TRBJ1-3; TCRdb calls TRBD1, which cannot be checked without DNA. The CDR3 reads CASSLVPAGEAGNTIYF.